Listed here are 32 T cell receptor beta chains from one sample, sequenced in a study of blood T cell repertoires in COVID-19. Sequenced by immunoSEQ multiplex PCR; TCRdb stores in-frame clones only, minus some. The sample lists some 150,000 clones; 85% were seen once. The specimen was peripheral blood. The receptors were gathered from a woman aged 40 to 49 with active or convalescent COVID-19.

This chain connects TRBV11-2 to TRBJ1-4; 9 positions match TRBD1. Trimming took 5 bases from V and 7 from J; bases not matched to a gene: 5. CDR1 is SGHAT and CDR2 is FQNNGV in the germline V gene. CDR3 length equals 14 residues. DNA of the CDR3: TGTGCCAGCAGCCAGGGACAGGGTGGTGAAAAACTGTTTTTT. Protein product: CASSQGQGGEKLFF.

The rearrangement links TRBV19 to TRBJ2-7; weak D call: TRBD1 (5 bases). Germline loops: CDR1 LNHDA, CDR2 SQIVND (reference sequence). CDR3 length equals 15 residues. The V end lost 1 base, the J end lost 0 bases, and 10 bases lay between the germline ends. This CDR3 reads CASSIARDSSYEQYF. The DNA for the CDR3 is TGTGCCAGTAGTATAGCTCGAGACAGCTCCTACGAGCAGTACTTC. The whole variable domain, remainder taken from reference TRBV19 and TRBJ2-7, is DGGITQSPKYLFRKEGQNVTLSCEQNLNHDAMYWYRQDPGQGLRLIYYSQIVNDFQKGDIAEGYSVSREKKESFPLTVTSAQKNPTAFYLCASSIARDSSYEQYFGPGTRLTVT.

The sample holds a few counts of this clone. The chain has TRBV27 and TRBJ1-1; no firm D call. V was trimmed by 5 bases and J by 0 bases, leaving 10 bases between them. Germline assignment: CDR1 MNHEY and CDR2 SMNVEV (reference sequence). This CDR3 contains 14 residues. The CDR3 loop is CASSPRQMNTEAFF. As DNA, the CDR3 is TGTGCCAGCAGTCCCAGACAAATGAACACTGAAGCTTTCTTT.

This rearrangement joins TRBV5-6 to TRBJ1-3, with 7 bases fitting TRBD1. CDR3 length: 13 residues. Per germline, CDR1 SGHDT and CDR2 YYEEEE. The J segment lost 6 bases and the V segment lost 2 bases, leaving 2 bases of the junction unmatched. The CDR3 protein is CASSFRGENTIYF. CDR3 nucleotides: TGTGCCAGCAGCTTCAGGGGGGAAAACACCATATATTTT.

V and J are TRBV4-3 and TRBJ1-1, with D maybe TRBD1 (6 bases). Trimming stripped 1 base from V and 5 bases from J, with 8 bases between. CDR3 size: 13 residues. From germline, CDR1 is LGHNA and CDR2 YSLEER. As DNA, the CDR3 is TGCGCCAGCAGCCAAGTAAGGGGGACTGAAGCTTTCTTT. This gives the protein CASSQVRGTEAFF.

V and J are TRBV5-4 and TRBJ1-2; maybe TRBD1 (5 bases). The V gene's germline CDR1 is SGHNT and CDR2 YYREEE (reference sequence). The V end lost 4 bases, the J end lost 4 bases, and 17 bases lay between the germline ends. The CDR3 has 15 residues. The CDR3 region is CASSAERGGTYGYTF. The CDR3 bases are TGTGCCAGCAGCGCAGAGCGGGGGGGGACCTATGGCTACACCTTC.

The gene calls are TRBV19 and TRBJ1-1; a possible D gene is TRBD1 (5 bases). Trimming removed 0 bases at V and 5 bases at J, with 13 bases between. The CDR3 covers 15 residues. Germline V gene data show CDR1 as LNHDA and CDR2 as SQIVND (reference sequence). The CDR3 bases are TGTGCCAGTAGTATAGATCAGGGCGGTGGGACTGAAGCTTTCTTT. This translates into CASSIDQGGGTEAFF.

This clone was found a few times. The rearrangement joins TRBV18 to TRBJ2-5; 8 positions agree with TRBD2. The junction had 5 bases not matched to a gene; V was cut back by 3 bases and J by 2 bases. Per the germline V gene, CDR1 is KGHSH and CDR2 is LQKENI. CDR3 length: 15 residues. This chain's CDR3 is CASSPISGGQETQYF. The CDR3 nucleotides read TGTGCCAGCTCACCTATCAGCGGGGGACAAGAGACCCAGTACTTC.

The chain joins TRBV28 to TRBJ1-2; D possibly corresponds to TRBD1 (5 bases). CDR1 is MDHEN, CDR2 SYDVKM, per germline. This CDR3 spans 14 amino acids. V was trimmed by 2 bases and J by 5 bases, leaving 12 bases between them. The CDR3 spells CASSLGAGPYGYTF. The CDR3 nucleotides are TGTGCCAGCAGTTTAGGGGCAGGGCCATATGGCTACACCTTC.

V usage is TRBV28 and J usage is TRBJ2-5, with 12 bases lining up with TRBD1. CDR3 length equals 16 residues. V trimming: 0 bases; J trimming: 3 bases; junction bases outside the gene matches: 2. Germline V gene sequence: CDR1 MDHEN, CDR2 SYDVKM. In DNA form, the CDR3 reads TGTGCCAGCAGTTTATGGGGACAGGGGGCAGAAGAGACCCAGTACTTC. Protein sequence: CASSLWGQGAEETQYF.

This chain's CDR3 is CASSLGRASEPQHF. For the CDR3, the DNA is TGTGCCAGCAGCCTCGGCAGGGCATCGGAGCCCCAGCATTTT. The chain couples TRBV5-4 to TRBJ1-5; a weak D match, TRBD1 (5 bases). The length of the CDR3 is 14 residues. The germline V and J ends were trimmed by 4 bases and 8 bases, with 16 bases remaining between them. The germline gives CDR1 SGHNT, CDR2 YYREEE (reference sequence).

The chain employs TRBV19 and TRBJ1-2; D unclear. This CDR3 has 12 amino acids. The V and J ends lost 10 bases and 7 bases respectively, with 16 bases between them. Germline V gene sequence: CDR1 LNHDA, CDR2 SQIVND (reference sequence). CDR3 in amino acids: CAKREPKGGYTF. The CDR3 coding sequence is TGTGCCAAAAGGGAGCCGAAGGGTGGCTACACCTTC.

The V call is TRBV5-4, the J call TRBJ1-1; weak D call: TRBD1 (6 bases). CDR1 SGHNT and CDR2 YYREEE come from the germline V gene (reference sequence). The ends were cut back, 4 bases at V and 0 bases at J, with 10 bases in the middle. There are 14 residues in the CDR3. CDR3 sequence reads: CASSPGTMNTEAFF. CDR3 in DNA: TGTGCCAGCAGCCCAGGGACAATGAACACTGAAGCTTTCTTT.

The J gene is TRBJ1-2, the V gene TRBV29-1, with D hard to call. Germline V gene lookup returns CDR1 SQVTM and CDR2 ANQGSEA. The V gene lost 5 bases and the J gene lost 4 bases, with 8 bases spanning the gap. The CDR3 consists of 11 residues. CDR3 bases: TGCAGCGTTCTCGAGAGCTATGGCTACACCTTC. It translates to CSVLESYGYTF. The entire variable domain, with the rest obtained from reference TRBV29-1 and TRBJ1-2, is as follows: SAVISQKPSRDICQRGTSLTIQCQVDSQVTMMFWYRQQPGQSLTLIATANQGSEATYESGFVIDKFPISRPNLTFSTLTVSNMSPEDSSIYLCSVLESYGYTFGSGTRLTVV.

This clone was seen only a few times. V and J are TRBV19 and TRBJ1-2; D is perhaps TRBD1 (6 bases). CDR1 and CDR2 from the germline V gene are LNHDA and SQIVND (reference sequence). V was pared by 4 bases and J by 6 bases, with 12 bases between. The CDR3 length is 13 residues. CDR3 residues: CASSTLSGDGYTF. In DNA, the CDR3 is TGTGCCAGTAGTACCTTATCAGGGGATGGCTACACCTTC.

This sequence joins TRBV3-1 (or the pseudogene TRBV3-2) and TRBJ2-7, with D uncertain. In germline, CDR1 is LGHDT, CDR2 YNNKEL (reference sequence). The CDR3 covers 15 residues. Between the trimmed V and J ends, which lost 1 base and 6 bases, there was a span of 16 bases. The CDR3 region has the DNA TGTGCCAGCAGCCAAGTACTGCTAGGTGCCTCCGAGCAGTACTTC. Amino acid sequence: CASSQVLLGASEQYF.

The rearrangement links TRBV6-5 to TRBJ1-5; D uncertain. CDR3 length: 14 residues. The germline V gene encodes CDR1 MNHEY and CDR2 SVGAGI. Trimming took 5 bases from V and 6 from J, leaving 14 bases between them. For the CDR3, the DNA is TGTGCCAGCAGTCCTCCGGGAATCAGTCAGCCCCAGCATTTT. It yields the protein CASSPPGISQPQHF.

This clone was counted once. The rearrangement links TRBV28 to TRBJ1-1; TRBD1 agrees at 7 bases. The CDR3 sequence is 15 residues long. Per germline, CDR1 MDHEN and CDR2 SYDVKM. Losses at the gene ends were 7 bases for V and 5 bases for J; bases not matched to a gene: 13. Here the CDR3 DNA reads TGTGCCAGCACCGAGACACAGGGGAGTCTTACTGAAGCTTTCTTT. Its protein is CASTETQGSLTEAFF.

The J gene is TRBJ1-5, the V gene TRBV11-2; 12 nucleotides match TRBD1. CDR1 and CDR2 from the germline V gene are SGHAT and FQNNGV. The CDR3 runs 16 residues. V was pared by 5 bases and J by 1 base, with 3 bases of the junction left unmatched. The CDR3 sequence is CASSLGTGGSNQPQHF. In DNA form, the CDR3 reads TGTGCCAGCAGCCTCGGGACAGGGGGCAGCAATCAGCCCCAGCATTTT.

This clone has just a few counts. The rearrangement joins TRBV11-3 to TRBJ1-6, with a tentative D call TRBD1 (6 bases). V was trimmed by 3 bases and J by 9 bases, leaving 15 bases between them. The CDR3 sequence is 15 residues long. Germline V gene sequence: CDR1 SGHNT, CDR2 YENEEA. The CDR3 sequence is CASSFRSGAGSPLHF. DNA of the CDR3: TGTGCCAGCAGCTTTCGGTCAGGGGCTGGTTCACCCCTCCACTTT.

This clone was recorded once. CDR3 region: CASSPSRASGGGDTQYF. CDR3 sequence (DNA): TGTGCCAGCAGCCCTTCCCGGGCTAGCGGGGGAGGAGATACGCAGTATTTT. This chain uses TRBV3-1 (or the pseudogene TRBV3-2) with TRBJ2-3, with 10 bases matching TRBD2. V was clipped by 4 bases and J by 5 bases; unmatched bases: 12. CDR1 and CDR2 (germline): LGHDT, YNNKEL (reference sequence). The CDR3 covers 17 residues.

V gene TRBV5-5 combines with J gene TRBJ1-5; D ambiguous. CDR3 length: 14 amino acids. The ends were cut back, 2 bases at V and 0 bases at J, with 6 bases in the middle. Germline V gives CDR1 SGHKS, CDR2 YYEKEE (reference sequence). The CDR3 nucleotides read TGTGCCAGCAGCTTTGGACTTAGCAATCAGCCCCAGCATTTT. This gives the protein CASSFGLSNQPQHF.

The chain links TRBV19 to TRBJ1-2, with 9 bases aligning to TRBD1. The CDR3 is 15 residues long. V lost 5 bases to trimming and J lost 1 base; unmatched junction nucleotides: 5. CDR1 and CDR2 (germline): LNHDA, SQIVND (reference sequence). CDR3 loop: CASSPGTGYNYGYTF. CDR3 in DNA: TGTGCCAGTAGTCCGGGGACAGGGTATAACTATGGCTACACCTTC.

This rearrangement joins TRBV27 to TRBJ2-7; TRBD1 matches at 10 bases. The CDR3 has 16 amino acids. From germline, CDR1 is MNHEY and CDR2 SMNVEV (reference sequence). With V trimmed by 3 bases and J by 6 bases, 11 bases remained unmatched. CDR3 region: CASSFRPPGTGVEQYF. The CDR3 DNA reads TGTGCCAGCAGTTTCCGGCCCCCTGGGACAGGGGTCGAGCAGTACTTC.

The rearrangement links TRBV7-2 to TRBJ2-7, with D unresolved. Trimming removed 5 bases at V and 2 bases at J, with 13 bases between. The CDR3 contains 14 residues. The V gene's germline CDR1 is SGHTA and CDR2 FQGNSA. CDR3 amino acids: CASSQRGAPYEQYF. The CDR3 nucleotides read TGTGCCAGCAGCCAGAGAGGTGCCCCCTACGAGCAGTACTTC. Full variable domain (remainder filled in from reference TRBV7-2 and TRBJ2-7): GAGVSQSPSNKVTEKGKDVELRCDPISGHTALYWYRQSLGQGLEFLIYFQGNSAPDKSGLPSDRFSAERTGGSVSTLTIQRTQQEDSAVYLCASSQRGAPYEQYFGPGTRLTVT.

The rearrangement links TRBV5-5 to TRBJ2-4, with a weak D call TRBD1 (6 bases). Trimming took 1 base from V and 5 from J, leaving 10 bases between them. The CDR3 is 14 residues long. Germline V gene sequence: CDR1 SGHKS, CDR2 YYEKEE (reference sequence). CDR3 loop: CASSLSAGENIQYF. The CDR3 DNA is TGTGCCAGCAGCTTGTCGGCAGGGGAAAACATTCAGTACTTC.

The V call is TRBV5-6, the J call TRBJ2-7; 9 bases line up with TRBD1. The CDR3 has 15 residues. Germline CDR1 reads SGHDT; CDR2 reads YYEEEE. Trimming removed 2 bases from V and 9 bases from J; junction bases left unmatched: 12. The CDR3, as DNA: TGTGCCAGCAGCTTAGGGAGGACAGGGGCGCAGGTGCAGTACTTC. Translated: CASSLGRTGAQVQYF.

This chain uses TRBV27 with TRBJ2-7, with D tentatively TRBD1 (6 bases). Germline V lookup: CDR1 MNHEY, CDR2 SMNVEV (reference sequence). V shed 4 bases and J shed 6 bases, with 10 bases lying between them. CDR3 size: 12 residues. CDR3 in amino acids: CASSSTGSEQYF. Here the CDR3 DNA reads TGTGCCAGCAGTTCAACAGGGAGCGAGCAGTACTTC.

The chain has TRBV4-1 and TRBJ2-5, with a possible D match to TRBD2 (6 bases). The V gene's germline CDR1 is MGHRA and CDR2 YSYEKL. The CDR3 runs to 16 residues. V was shortened by 0 bases and J by 1 base, with 12 bases between the two germline ends. CDR3 amino acids: CASSQELSRGQETQYF. CDR3 in DNA: TGCGCCAGCAGCCAAGAACTGTCGCGGGGCCAAGAGACCCAGTACTTC.

The chain couples TRBV5-6 to TRBJ1-4; TRBD1 aligns across 10 bases. Germline trimming cut 5 bases from V and 6 bases from J; bases unmatched to any gene: 7. Germline loops: CDR1 SGHDT, CDR2 YYEEEE. The CDR3 spans 15 residues. CDR3 nucleotide sequence: TGTGCCAGCAGTCCCCAGGGGACAGGGGATGAAAAACTGTTTTTT. It yields the protein CASSPQGTGDEKLFF.

In DNA form, the CDR3 reads TGTGCGCACCAATGGGGCCACCAAGCATACACCGGGGAGCTGTTTTTT. Its protein is CAHQWGHQAYTGELFF. The chain couples TRBV6-9 to TRBJ2-2, with D perhaps matching TRBD1 (5 bases). The V gene's germline CDR1 is MNHGY and CDR2 SVAAGI. The CDR3 is made up of 16 amino acids.

J is TRBJ2-2 and V is TRBV6-5, with TRBD2 matching 7 bases. The CDR3 length is 13 residues. The V gene's germline CDR1 is MNHEY and CDR2 SVGAGI. The J segment lost 5 bases and the V segment lost 6 bases, leaving 3 bases of the junction unmatched. The CDR3 reads CASRGGGTGELFF. CDR3 DNA sequence: TGTGCCAGCAGGGGGGGAGGGACCGGGGAGCTGTTTTTT.